This T cell receptor (beta chain) appears in the sequencing data of a study of cytomegalovirus exposure and HLA in healthy donors. V shed 1 base, J shed 1 base, and the junction held 3 bases outside the gene matches. The germline V gene has CDR1 MDHEN and CDR2 SYDVKM. This CDR3 spans 15 amino acids. PCR employed 60 Vbeta and 13 Jbeta primers. Sequenced by immunoSEQ multiplex PCR; TCRdb stores in-frame clones only, minus some. The table records approximately 150,000 clones, roughly 76% of them present only once. The chain couples TRBV28 to TRBJ2-7; 8 bases are a match to TRBD1. Specimen: PBMCs. This receptor was identified in a woman under 30 in good health and CMV-seropositive. The CDR3 sequence is CASSLSGDRSYEQYF. Written as DNA, the CDR3 is TGTGCCAGCAGTTTATCGGGGGACAGGTCCTACGAGCAGTACTTC.